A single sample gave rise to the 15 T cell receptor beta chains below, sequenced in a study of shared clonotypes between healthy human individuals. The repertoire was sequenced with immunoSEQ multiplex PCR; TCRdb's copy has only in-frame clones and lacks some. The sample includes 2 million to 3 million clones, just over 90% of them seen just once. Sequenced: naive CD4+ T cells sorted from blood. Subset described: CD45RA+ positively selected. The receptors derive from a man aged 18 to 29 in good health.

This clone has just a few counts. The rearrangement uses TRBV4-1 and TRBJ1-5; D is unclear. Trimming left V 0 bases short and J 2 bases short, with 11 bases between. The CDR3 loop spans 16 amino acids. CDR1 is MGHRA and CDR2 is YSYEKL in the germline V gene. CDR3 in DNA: TGCGCCAGCAGCCAAGAGGCGGGGTTGGGCAATCAGCCCCAGCATTTT. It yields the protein CASSQEAGLGNQPQHF.

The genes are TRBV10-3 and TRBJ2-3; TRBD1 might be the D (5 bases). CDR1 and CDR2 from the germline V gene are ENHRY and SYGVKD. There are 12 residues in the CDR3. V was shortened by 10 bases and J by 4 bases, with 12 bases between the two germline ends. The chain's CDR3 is CATHDSADTQYF. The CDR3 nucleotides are TGTGCCACCCACGACAGCGCAGATACGCAGTATTTT.

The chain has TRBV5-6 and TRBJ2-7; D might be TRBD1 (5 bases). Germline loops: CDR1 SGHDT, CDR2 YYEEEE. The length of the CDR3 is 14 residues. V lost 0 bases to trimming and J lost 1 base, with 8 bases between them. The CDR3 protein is CASSLGRASYEQYF. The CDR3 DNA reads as TGTGCCAGCAGCTTGGGCAGGGCATCCTACGAGCAGTACTTC.

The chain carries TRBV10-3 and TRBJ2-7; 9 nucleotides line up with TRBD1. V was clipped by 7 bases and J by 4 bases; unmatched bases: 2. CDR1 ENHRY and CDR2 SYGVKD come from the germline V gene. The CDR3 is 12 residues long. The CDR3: CAINGQGYEQYF. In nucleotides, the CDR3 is TGTGCCATCAATGGACAGGGGTACGAGCAGTACTTC.

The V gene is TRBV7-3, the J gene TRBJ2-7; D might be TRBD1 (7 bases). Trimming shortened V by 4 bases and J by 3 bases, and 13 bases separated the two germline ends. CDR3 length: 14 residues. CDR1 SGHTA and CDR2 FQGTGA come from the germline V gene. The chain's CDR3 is CASSSRQGGYEQYF. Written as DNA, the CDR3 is TGTGCCAGCAGCTCCCGCCAGGGGGGCTACGAGCAGTACTTC.

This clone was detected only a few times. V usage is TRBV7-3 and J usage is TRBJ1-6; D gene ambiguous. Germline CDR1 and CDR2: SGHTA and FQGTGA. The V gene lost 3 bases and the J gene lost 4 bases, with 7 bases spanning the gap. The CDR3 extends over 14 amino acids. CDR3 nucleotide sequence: TGTGCCAGCAGCTTCAGCAGTTATAATTCACCCCTCCACTTT. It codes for CASSFSSYNSPLHF. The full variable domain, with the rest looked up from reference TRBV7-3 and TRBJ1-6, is GAGVSQTPSNKVTEKGKYVELRCDPISGHTALYWYRQSLGQGPEFLIYFQGTGAADDSGLPNDRFFAVRPEGSVSTLKIQRTERGDSAVYLCASSFSSYNSPLHFGNGTRLTVT.

The CDR3 DNA is TGTGCCAGTAGTCTGGACAGCAGGTCCTACGAGCAGTACTTC. It specifies CASSLDSRSYEQYF. V gene TRBV19 combines with J gene TRBJ2-7; the D gene is possibly TRBD1 (6 bases). The V end lost 5 bases, the J end lost 1 base, and 12 bases lay between the germline ends. Germline assignment: CDR1 LNHDA and CDR2 SQIVND (reference sequence). The CDR3 has 14 amino acids.

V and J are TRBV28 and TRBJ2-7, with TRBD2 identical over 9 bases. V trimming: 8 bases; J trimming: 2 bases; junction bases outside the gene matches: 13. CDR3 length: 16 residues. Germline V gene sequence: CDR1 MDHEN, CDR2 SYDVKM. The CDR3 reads CASGRLAASGAYEQYF. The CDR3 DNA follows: TGTGCCAGCGGGCGGCTCGCAGCTAGCGGGGCCTACGAGCAGTACTTC.

The CDR3 DNA is TGTGCCAGCAGTGAGGGACAGGTTTATAATTCACCCCTCCACTTT. This sequence encodes CASSEGQVYNSPLHF. This sequence joins TRBV6-1 and TRBJ1-6; 8 nucleotides line up with TRBD1. The CDR3 runs 15 residues. CDR1 MNHNS and CDR2 SASEGT come from the germline V gene. After removal of 3 bases from V and 4 bases from J, the junction contained 2 bases not matched to a gene.

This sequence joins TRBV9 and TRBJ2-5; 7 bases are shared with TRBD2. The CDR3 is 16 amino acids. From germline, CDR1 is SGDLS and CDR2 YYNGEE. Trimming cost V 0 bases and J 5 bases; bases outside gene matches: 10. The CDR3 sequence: CASSVGGSGKGETQYF. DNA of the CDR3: TGTGCCAGCAGCGTAGGAGGGAGCGGGAAAGGGGAGACCCAGTACTTC.

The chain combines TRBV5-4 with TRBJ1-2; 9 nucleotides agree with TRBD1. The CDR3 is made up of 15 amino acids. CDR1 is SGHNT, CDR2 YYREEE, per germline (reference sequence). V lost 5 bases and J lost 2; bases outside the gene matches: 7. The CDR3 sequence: CASRDGTGNNYGYTF. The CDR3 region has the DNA TGTGCCAGCAGGGACGGGACAGGGAACAACTATGGCTACACCTTC. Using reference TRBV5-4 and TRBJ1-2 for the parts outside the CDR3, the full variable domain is ETGVTQSPTHLIKTRGQQVTLRCSSQSGHNTVSWYQQALGQGPQFIFQYYREEENGRGNFPPRFSGLQFPNYSSELNVNALELDDSALYLCASRDGTGNNYGYTFGSGTRLTVV.

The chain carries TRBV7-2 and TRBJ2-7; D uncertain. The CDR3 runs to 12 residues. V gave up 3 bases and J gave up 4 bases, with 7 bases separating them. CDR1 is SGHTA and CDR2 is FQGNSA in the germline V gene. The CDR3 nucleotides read TGTGCCAGCAGCTTCGGCTTATACGAGCAGTACTTC. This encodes CASSFGLYEQYF.

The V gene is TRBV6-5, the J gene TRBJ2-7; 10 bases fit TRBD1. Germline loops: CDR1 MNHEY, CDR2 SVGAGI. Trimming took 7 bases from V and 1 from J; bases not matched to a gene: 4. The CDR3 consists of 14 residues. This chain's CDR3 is CASKPGQGSYEQYF. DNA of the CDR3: TGTGCCAGCAAGCCGGGACAGGGGTCCTACGAGCAGTACTTC.

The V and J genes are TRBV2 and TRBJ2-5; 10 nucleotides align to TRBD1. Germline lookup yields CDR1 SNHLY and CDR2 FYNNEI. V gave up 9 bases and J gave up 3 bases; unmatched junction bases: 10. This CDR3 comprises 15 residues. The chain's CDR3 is CASRTGGPQKETQYF. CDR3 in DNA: TGTGCCAGTAGGACAGGGGGACCCCAAAAAGAGACCCAGTACTTC.

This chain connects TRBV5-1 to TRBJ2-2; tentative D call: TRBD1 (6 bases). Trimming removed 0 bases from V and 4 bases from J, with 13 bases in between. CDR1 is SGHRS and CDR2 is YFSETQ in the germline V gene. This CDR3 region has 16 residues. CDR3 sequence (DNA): TGCGCCAGCAGCTTGGTAGTCGGCAGGGGCACCGGGGAGCTGTTTTTT. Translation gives CASSLVVGRGTGELFF. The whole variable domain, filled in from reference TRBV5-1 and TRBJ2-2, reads KAGVTQTPRYLIKTRGQQVTLSCSPISGHRSVSWYQQTPGQGLQFLFEYFSETQRNKGNFPGRFSGRQFSNSRSEMNVSTLELGDSALYLCASSLVVGRGTGELFFGEGSRLTVL.